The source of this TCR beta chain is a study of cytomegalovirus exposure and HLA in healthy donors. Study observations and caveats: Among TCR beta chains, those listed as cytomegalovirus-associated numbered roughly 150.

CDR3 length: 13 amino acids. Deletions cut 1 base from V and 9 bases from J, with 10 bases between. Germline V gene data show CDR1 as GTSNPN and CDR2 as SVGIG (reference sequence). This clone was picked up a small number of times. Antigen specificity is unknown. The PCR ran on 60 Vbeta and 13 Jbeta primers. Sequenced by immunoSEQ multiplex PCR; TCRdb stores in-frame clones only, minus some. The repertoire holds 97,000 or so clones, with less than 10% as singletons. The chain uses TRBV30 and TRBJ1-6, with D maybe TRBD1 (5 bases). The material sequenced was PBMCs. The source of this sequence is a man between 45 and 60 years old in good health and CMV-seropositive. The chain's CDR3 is CAWSEGIGSPLHF. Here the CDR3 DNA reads TGTGCCTGGAGTGAGGGGATAGGTTCACCCCTCCACTTT.